The TCR beta chain under discussion was sequenced for a study of naive and memory T cell subsets. Study observations and caveats: A few larger clonotypes appeared in naive repertoires, especially CD8, possibly memory cells re-expressing CD45RA. TCR abundance followed a power law differing between naive and memory subsets.

The beta constant-region primer was an equimolar mix of two oligonucleotides covering TRBC1 and TRBC2. Four rounds of PCR amplified the ligated cDNA using nested alpha and beta constant-region primers plus SP2. TCRdb independently ran MiXCR on the UMI-ligation and nested PCR reads; one entry per CDR3 protein. The data contain approximately 100,000 distinct CDR3 sequences, about 14% of them singletons. This clonotype was seen many times. Its antigen remains unknown. This CDR3 comprises 16 residues. Trimming cost V 3 bases and J 5 bases, with 17 bases left between them. CMV status came from CD4+ T cell IFNgamma after overnight CMV lysate stimulation of fresh PBMCs.

The receptor comes from a human donor in good health. The chain links TRBV12-3 or TRBV12-4 to TRBJ1-5; a possible D gene is TRBD1 (6 bases). The sequencing input was naive CD8+ T cells from blood. The CDR3, as DNA: TGTGCCAGCAGTTTGGGCGCCGGGGGCGCCTATCAGCCCCAGCATTTT. Its protein product is CASSLGAGGAYQPQHF.